Each of the 30 T cell receptor beta chains below was sequenced from the same sample in a study of blood T cell repertoires in COVID-19. The data were produced by immunoSEQ multiplex PCR, yet TCRdb's version contains in-frame clones alone and is incomplete. Of approximately 150,000 clones listed, roughly four fifths are singletons. Material for sequencing was peripheral blood. The receptors stem from a man in his 70s who had recovered from COVID-19.

The V and J genes are TRBV11-1 and TRBJ1-2; no reliable D call. Germline V gene data show CDR1 as SGHAT and CDR2 as FQDESV (reference sequence). This CDR3 is built from 15 residues. V lost 2 bases to trimming and J lost 7 bases, with 17 bases between them. The CDR3 nucleotides are TGTGCCAGCAGCTTATCGGTCCGGGGTTCATCTGGCTACACCTTC. This sequence encodes CASSLSVRGSSGYTF.

This clone was picked up one time. V gene TRBV6-1 combines with J gene TRBJ2-7; a possible D gene is TRBD1 (6 bases). Looked up from germline, CDR1 is MNHNS and CDR2 is SASEGT. This CDR3 spans 15 amino acids. V dropped 2 bases and J dropped 5 bases, with 16 bases sitting between them. CDR3 region: CASSEPGYRAHEQYF. CDR3 sequence (DNA): TGTGCCAGCAGTGAACCGGGGTACAGGGCCCACGAGCAGTACTTC.

This chain connects TRBV5-1 to TRBJ2-1, with no clear D. The V and J ends lost 4 bases and 0 bases respectively, with 11 bases between them. The CDR3 is 15 amino acids. Germline V lookup: CDR1 SGHRS, CDR2 YFSETQ. The CDR3 DNA is TGCGCCAGCAGCAACCCGGGTGGCTCCTACAATGAGCAGTTCTTC. It codes for CASSNPGGSYNEQFF.

The chain is built from TRBV30 and TRBJ2-1, with 10 bases lining up with TRBD2. CDR1 and CDR2 (germline): GTSNPN, SVGIG (reference sequence). The V and J ends lost 5 bases and 1 base, in that order; junction bases with no gene match: 2. The CDR3 runs to 14 residues. The CDR3 region is CAWGLAVSYNEQFF. CDR3 DNA sequence: TGTGCCTGGGGACTAGCGGTGTCCTACAATGAGCAGTTCTTC. Supplemented by reference TRBV30 and TRBJ2-1, the full variable domain reads SQTIHQWPATLVQPVGSPLSLECTVEGTSNPNLYWYRQAAGRGLQLLFYSVGIGQISSEVPQNLSASRPQDRQFILSSKKLLLSDSGFYLCAWGLAVSYNEQFFGPGTRLTVL.

The rearrangement links TRBV5-5 to TRBJ2-1; 9 bases align to TRBD1. The CDR3 is 17 amino acids. Germline CDR1 is SGHKS and CDR2 is YYEKEE (reference sequence). V trimming: 0 bases; J trimming: 2 bases; junction bases outside the gene matches: 6. The CDR3 protein is CASSLGMGQGTYNEQFF. For the CDR3, the DNA is TGTGCCAGCAGCTTGGGCATGGGACAGGGCACCTACAATGAGCAGTTCTTC.

With regard to this clone: An end of the junction does not agree with germline; a read error may underlie this. The chain joins TRBV6-5 to TRBJ1-2; 8 nucleotides match TRBD1. CDR3 size: 15 residues. Germline CDR1 is MNHEY and CDR2 is SVGAGI. CDR3 protein: CASSYSQGAFYGYTF. The CDR3 nucleotides read TGTGCCAGCAGCTACTCGCAGGGGGCCTTCTATGGCTACACCTTC.

The genes are TRBV7-2 and TRBJ2-7, with 10 positions matching TRBD2. V lost 1 base and J lost 3; bases outside the gene matches: 3. The CDR3 spans 15 residues. The germline gives CDR1 SGHTA, CDR2 FQGNSA. The CDR3 reads CASSLGLAGFYEQYF. The DNA of the CDR3 is TGTGCCAGCAGCTTAGGACTAGCGGGTTTCTACGAGCAGTACTTC.

The chain links TRBV9 to TRBJ1-2; 7 bases align to TRBD1. CDR1 is SGDLS, CDR2 YYNGEE, per germline. The CDR3 contains 13 residues. J lost 6 bases, V lost 0 bases, and 2 bases had no gene match. The CDR3 DNA sequence: TGTGCCAGCAGCGTAGAACAGGGGCATGGCTACACCTTC. Protein sequence: CASSVEQGHGYTF. Filled out from reference TRBV9 and TRBJ1-2, the complete variable domain reads DSGVTQTPKHLITATGQRVTLRCSPRSGDLSVYWYQQSLDQGLQFLIQYYNGEERAKGNILERFSAQQFPDLHSELNLSSLELGDSALYFCASSVEQGHGYTFGSGTRLTVV.

V gene TRBV18 combines with J gene TRBJ1-1; no clear D gene. Trimming cost V 2 bases and J 4 bases, with 5 bases left between them. CDR1 is KGHSH and CDR2 is LQKENI in the germline V gene. The CDR3 contains 12 residues. Written as DNA, the CDR3 is TGTGCCAGCTCACCAGCAGGCACTGAAGCTTTCTTT. Its protein product is CASSPAGTEAFF.

Remarks on this clone: The junction departs from germline at one end; a sequencing error may be responsible. The chain recombines TRBV19 with TRBJ2-1; D is possibly TRBD2 (5 bases). There are 14 residues in the CDR3. Germline lookup yields CDR1 LNHDA and CDR2 SQIVND (reference sequence). The CDR3 region has the DNA TGTGCCAGTAGTTTTACGGTGGCGGGCAATCAGCAGTTCTTC. Translated: CASSFTVAGNQQFF. Full variable domain (remainder filled in from reference TRBV19 and TRBJ2-1): DGGITQSPKYLFRKEGQNVTLSCEQNLNHDAMYWYRQDPGQGLRLIYYSQIVNDFQKGDIAEGYSVSREKKESFPLTVTSAQKNPTAFYLCASSFTVAGNQQFFGPGTRLTVL.

This chain connects TRBV7-9 to TRBJ1-6, with 7 nucleotides matching TRBD1. The CDR3 is 13 residues long. Germline loops: CDR1 SEHNR, CDR2 FQNEAQ (reference sequence). The V and J ends lost 6 bases and 10 bases, in that order; junction bases with no gene match: 6. DNA for the CDR3: TGTGCCAGCAGAACCCAGGGGGGCTCACCCCTCCACTTT. Its protein is CASRTQGGSPLHF.

This chain links TRBV14 with TRBJ1-4; a weak D match, TRBD1 (5 bases). There are 18 residues in the CDR3. The germline CDR1 and CDR2 sequences are SGHDN and FVKESK. V lost 4 bases, J lost 4 bases, and 22 bases lay in between. CDR3 amino acids: CASSLRGGARGFNEKLFF. DNA of the CDR3: TGTGCCAGCAGCCTACGTGGAGGGGCGAGGGGATTTAATGAAAAACTGTTTTTT.

The chain is built from TRBV11-3 and TRBJ2-1; maybe TRBD1 (6 bases). Germline-derived CDR1 and CDR2 are SGHNT and YENEEA. The length of the CDR3 is 13 residues. Trimming took off 5 bases at V and 3 bases at J, with 8 bases between the two ends. In DNA, the CDR3 is TGTGCCAGCAGCCAGGACAGCTACAATGAGCAGTTCTTC. It is translated as CASSQDSYNEQFF.

There are many counts of this clone. The chain joins TRBV6-2 or TRBV6-3 to TRBJ2-3, with 8 bases aligning to TRBD2. Unmatched junction bases numbered 14, after V lost 2 bases and J lost 7 bases. Germline lookup yields CDR1 MNHEY and CDR2 SVGEGT. CDR3 length: 17 amino acids. CDR3 in amino acids: CASSYRTSSGGGYTQYF. The CDR3 coding sequence is TGTGCCAGCAGTTACCGGACTAGCTCCGGGGGAGGGTATACGCAGTATTTT.

The gene calls are TRBV5-1 and TRBJ2-6; D is ambiguous. Germline V gene data show CDR1 as SGHRS and CDR2 as YFSETQ. V was trimmed by 1 base and J by 0 bases, leaving 17 bases between them. CDR3 length equals 19 residues. The CDR3 nucleotides read TGCGCCAGCAGCTTGACACTTGGGCCTATTAGCTCTGGGGCCAACGTCCTGACTTTC. Translated, it gives CASSLTLGPISSGANVLTF.

This clone came up a few times. The chain is built from TRBV7-3 and TRBJ2-1, with 9 positions matching TRBD2. CDR3 size: 13 residues. J lost 8 bases, V lost 8 bases, and 7 bases had no gene match. Germline V gene sequence: CDR1 SGHTA, CDR2 FQGTGA. The CDR3 bases are TGTGCCAGCGGGGCGGGAGGGGGAGATGAGCAGTTCTTC. Protein sequence: CASGAGGGDEQFF.

The gene calls are TRBV4-2 and TRBJ2-3; D remains ambiguous. Germline V gene lookup returns CDR1 LGHNA and CDR2 YNFKEQ. The V and J ends lost 1 base and 0 bases respectively, with 8 bases between them. CDR3 length equals 15 residues. CDR3 protein: CASSQVSSSTDTQYF. CDR3 DNA: TGTGCCAGCAGCCAAGTCAGTTCCAGCACAGATACGCAGTATTTT.

The chain recombines TRBV5-6 with TRBJ2-1; TRBD1 might be the D (6 bases). Between the trimmed V and J ends, which lost 0 bases and 0 bases, there was a span of 16 bases. Germline V lookup: CDR1 SGHDT, CDR2 YYEEEE. This CDR3 spans 18 amino acids. The CDR3 protein is CASSLGLRQASSYNEQFF. The CDR3 DNA reads TGTGCCAGCAGCTTGGGGTTAAGACAGGCAAGCTCCTACAATGAGCAGTTCTTC.

This clone was seen only a few times. The chain joins TRBV7-2 to TRBJ2-1, with TRBD2 matching 9 bases. The V gene's germline CDR1 is SGHTA and CDR2 FQGNSA. J was trimmed by 5 bases and V by 8 bases; bases with no gene match: 4. The CDR3 totals 13 residues. Here the CDR3 DNA reads TGTGCCAGCGTAGCGGGAGTAGACAATGAGCAGTTCTTC. The encoded protein is CASVAGVDNEQFF.

The rearrangement uses TRBV7-6 and TRBJ2-7, with TRBD2 matching over 13 bases. V shed 1 base, J shed 5 bases, and the junction held 17 bases outside the gene matches. This CDR3 is built from 20 residues. Germline lookup yields CDR1 SGHVS and CDR2 FNYEAQ. The CDR3 sequence is CASSLGPLLAGGTLTHEQYF. The CDR3 DNA reads TGTGCCAGCAGCTTAGGTCCCCTACTAGCGGGAGGGACCCTCACCCACGAGCAGTACTTC.

V is TRBV27 and J is TRBJ2-2; 9 bases fit TRBD2. The germline V gene has CDR1 MNHEY and CDR2 SMNVEV (reference sequence). The CDR3 is 16 amino acids. Trimming took 5 bases from V and 0 from J; bases not matched to a gene: 4. The CDR3 DNA reads TGTGCCAGCAGTCTGTTAGCGGGAGCGAACACCGGGGAGCTGTTTTTT. This sequence encodes CASSLLAGANTGELFF.

The V and J genes are TRBV28 and TRBJ2-7; D unclear. Germline CDR1 and CDR2: MDHEN and SYDVKM. The CDR3 contains 13 residues. Trimming removed 4 bases at V and 6 bases at J, with 13 bases between. The CDR3 protein is CASSSGRSGEQYF. As DNA, the CDR3 is TGTGCCAGCAGTTCCGGTCGGTCAGGCGAGCAGTACTTC.

The rearrangement joins TRBV10-2 to TRBJ2-5; 10 nucleotides agree with TRBD2. Germline V lookup: CDR1 WSHSY, CDR2 SAAADI. The CDR3 extends over 16 amino acids. The J segment lost 5 bases and the V segment lost 6 bases, leaving 12 bases of the junction unmatched. The CDR3 loop reads CASRRDLAGVPETQYF. CDR3 DNA: TGCGCCAGCAGGCGGGATCTAGCGGGAGTCCCCGAGACCCAGTACTTC.

This rearrangement joins TRBV5-4 to TRBJ2-7, with unresolved D. This CDR3 comprises 14 residues. With 0 bases removed from V and 5 bases from J, the gap between germline ends came to 12 bases. Germline V gives CDR1 SGHNT, CDR2 YYREEE (reference sequence). CDR3 coding DNA: TGTGCCAGCAGCTTGGGGTTCATTTCGGACGAGCAGTACTTC. This gives the protein CASSLGFISDEQYF. Full variable domain (outside the CDR3, taken from reference TRBV5-4 and TRBJ2-7): ETGVTQSPTHLIKTRGQQVTLRCSSQSGHNTVSWYQQALGQGPQFIFQYYREEENGRGNFPPRFSGLQFPNYSSELNVNALELDDSALYLCASSLGFISDEQYFGPGTRLTVT.

This chain joins TRBV19 and TRBJ2-1; D perhaps matches TRBD1 (6 bases). Trimming took 7 bases from V and 7 from J, leaving 11 bases between them. The CDR3 spans 12 residues. Germline lookup yields CDR1 LNHDA and CDR2 SQIVND (reference sequence). This CDR3 is CASTTGWNEQFF. In nucleotides, the CDR3 is TGTGCCAGTACTACAGGGTGGAATGAGCAGTTCTTC.

The genes are TRBV4-2 and TRBJ2-1; perhaps TRBD1 as D (5 bases). V was cut by 1 base and J by 5 bases, with 12 bases left in between. CDR1 is LGHNA and CDR2 is YNFKEQ in the germline V gene. There are 15 residues in the CDR3. The CDR3 bases are TGTGCCAGCAGCCAAGGAATTGAGACAGACAATGAGCAGTTCTTC. Translating gives CASSQGIETDNEQFF.

The chain links TRBV18 to TRBJ2-1; 8 bases match TRBD2. The germline V gene has CDR1 KGHSH and CDR2 LQKENI. With 3 bases clipped from V and 5 bases from J, the junction kept 3 bases outside the gene matches. The CDR3 consists of 14 residues. The CDR3 nucleotides are TGTGCCAGCTCACCCCAACTAGCGGACAATGAGCAGTTCTTC. The encoded protein is CASSPQLADNEQFF.

In DNA, the CDR3 is TGTGCCAGCAGCCGACTAGATATACAAGGGGAGACCCAGTACTTC. This sequence encodes CASSRLDIQGETQYF. This chain uses TRBV6-5 with TRBJ2-5; TRBD2 is a possible D gene (6 bases). The CDR3 has 15 amino acids. Trimming removed 6 bases at V and 5 bases at J, with 19 bases between. Looked up from germline, CDR1 is MNHEY and CDR2 is SVGAGI.

The chain's CDR3 is CASSGSGQNSGNTIYF. The CDR3 bases are TGTGCCAGCAGCGGCTCGGGACAGAACTCTGGAAACACCATATATTTT. The chain carries TRBV5-4 and TRBJ1-3; TRBD1 agrees at 7 bases. The CDR3 loop spans 16 amino acids. V lost 4 bases, J lost 0 bases, and 7 bases stayed unmatched. CDR1 is SGHNT, CDR2 YYREEE, per germline (reference sequence).

The CDR3 loop is CASSKASGAIYEQYF. The CDR3 region has the DNA TGTGCCAGTAGTAAGGCTAGCGGGGCGATATACGAGCAGTACTTC. The chain links TRBV19 to TRBJ2-7, with TRBD2 identical over 9 bases. The CDR3 covers 15 residues. Germline-derived CDR1 and CDR2 are LNHDA and SQIVND (reference sequence). V shed 4 bases, J shed 4 bases, and the junction held 8 bases outside the gene matches.